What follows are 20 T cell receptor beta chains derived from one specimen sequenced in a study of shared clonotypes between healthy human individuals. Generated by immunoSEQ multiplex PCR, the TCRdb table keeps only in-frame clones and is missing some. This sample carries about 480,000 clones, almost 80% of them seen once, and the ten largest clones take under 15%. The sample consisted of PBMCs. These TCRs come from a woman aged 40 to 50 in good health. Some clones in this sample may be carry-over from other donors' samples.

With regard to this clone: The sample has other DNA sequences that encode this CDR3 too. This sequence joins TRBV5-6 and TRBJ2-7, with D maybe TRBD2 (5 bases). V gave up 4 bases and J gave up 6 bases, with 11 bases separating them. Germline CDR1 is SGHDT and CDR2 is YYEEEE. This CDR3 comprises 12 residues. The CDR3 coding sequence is TGTGCCAGCAGCCTGGGGAGACGCGAGCAGTACTTC. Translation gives CASSLGRREQYF.

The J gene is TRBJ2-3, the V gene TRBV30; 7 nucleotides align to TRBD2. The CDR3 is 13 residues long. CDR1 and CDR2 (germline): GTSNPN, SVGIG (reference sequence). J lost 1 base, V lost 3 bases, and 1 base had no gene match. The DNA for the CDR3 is TGTGCCTGGAGCCGGGGGGGCACAGATACGCAGTATTTT. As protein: CAWSRGGTDTQYF.

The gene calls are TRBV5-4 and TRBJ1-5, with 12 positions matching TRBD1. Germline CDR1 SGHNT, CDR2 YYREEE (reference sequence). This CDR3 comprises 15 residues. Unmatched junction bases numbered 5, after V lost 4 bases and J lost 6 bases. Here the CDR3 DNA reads TGTGCCAGCAGCGATGGGACAGGGGGCATTCAGCCCCAGCATTTT. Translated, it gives CASSDGTGGIQPQHF.

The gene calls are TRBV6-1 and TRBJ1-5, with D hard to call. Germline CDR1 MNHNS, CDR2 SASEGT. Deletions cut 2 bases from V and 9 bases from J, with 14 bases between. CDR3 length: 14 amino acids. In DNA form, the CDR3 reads TGTGCCAGCAGTGAATGGGTTGGGGTGGGGCCCCAGCATTTT. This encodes CASSEWVGVGPQHF.

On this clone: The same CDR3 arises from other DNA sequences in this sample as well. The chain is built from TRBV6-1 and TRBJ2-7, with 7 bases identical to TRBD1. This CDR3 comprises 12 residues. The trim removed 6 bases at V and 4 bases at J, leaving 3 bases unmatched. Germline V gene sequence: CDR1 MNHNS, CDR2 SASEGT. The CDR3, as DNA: TGTGCCAGCAGCCTACAGGGGTACGAGCAGTACTTC. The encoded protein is CASSLQGYEQYF.

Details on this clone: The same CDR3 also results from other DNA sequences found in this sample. The CDR3 is CASSVAQQETQYF. The CDR3 nucleotides read TGTGCCAGCAGCGTAGCCCAGCAAGAGACCCAGTACTTC. The rearrangement joins TRBV9 to TRBJ2-5; D ambiguous. Germline V CDR1 and CDR2: SGDLS, YYNGEE. The CDR3 runs 13 residues. V lost 0 bases to trimming and J lost 2 bases, with 5 bases between them. Looking up the rest from reference TRBV9 and TRBJ2-5 gives the full variable domain: DSGVTQTPKHLITATGQRVTLRCSPRSGDLSVYWYQQSLDQGLQFLIQYYNGEERAKGNILERFSAQQFPDLHSELNLSSLELGDSALYFCASSVAQQETQYFGPGTRLLVL.

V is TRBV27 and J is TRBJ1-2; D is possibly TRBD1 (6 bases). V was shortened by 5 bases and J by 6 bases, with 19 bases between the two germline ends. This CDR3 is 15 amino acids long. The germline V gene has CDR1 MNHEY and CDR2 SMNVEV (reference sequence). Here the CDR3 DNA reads TGTGCCAGCAGTCCAAGATCGTCAGGGGCAAATGGCTACACCTTC. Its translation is CASSPRSSGANGYTF.

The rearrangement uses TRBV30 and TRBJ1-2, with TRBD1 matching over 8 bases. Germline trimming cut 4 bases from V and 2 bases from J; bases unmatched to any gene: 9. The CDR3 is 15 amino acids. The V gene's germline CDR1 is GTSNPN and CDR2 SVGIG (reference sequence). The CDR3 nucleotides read TGTGCCTGGACCAAAGGACAGGGTAGGAACTATGGCTACACCTTC. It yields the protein CAWTKGQGRNYGYTF. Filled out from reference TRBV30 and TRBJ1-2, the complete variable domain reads SQTIHQWPATLVQPVGSPLSLECTVEGTSNPNLYWYRQAAGRGLQLLFYSVGIGQISSEVPQNLSASRPQDRQFILSSKKLLLSDSGFYLCAWTKGQGRNYGYTFGSGTRLTVV.

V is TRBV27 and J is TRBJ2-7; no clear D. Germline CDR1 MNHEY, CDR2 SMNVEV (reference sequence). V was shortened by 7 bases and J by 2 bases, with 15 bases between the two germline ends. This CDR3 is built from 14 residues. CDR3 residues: CASKSLRRPYEQYF. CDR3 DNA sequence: TGTGCCAGCAAATCTCTCAGAAGGCCCTACGAGCAGTACTTC.

CDR3: CASSTSTGLKETQYF. CDR3 in DNA: TGTGCCAGCTCAACCTCCACGGGGCTCAAAGAGACCCAGTACTTC. The V and J genes are TRBV18 and TRBJ2-5, with D perhaps TRBD1 or TRBD2 (5 bases each). CDR3 length: 15 amino acids. CDR1 is KGHSH and CDR2 is LQKENI in the germline V gene. With 5 bases removed from V and 3 bases from J, the gap between germline ends came to 16 bases.

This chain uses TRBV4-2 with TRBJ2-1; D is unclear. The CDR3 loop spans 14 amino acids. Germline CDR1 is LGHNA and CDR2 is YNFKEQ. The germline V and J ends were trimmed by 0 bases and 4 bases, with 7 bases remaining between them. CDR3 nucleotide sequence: TGTGCCAGCAGCCAAGATCAACGGTACAATGAGCAGTTCTTC. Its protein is CASSQDQRYNEQFF.

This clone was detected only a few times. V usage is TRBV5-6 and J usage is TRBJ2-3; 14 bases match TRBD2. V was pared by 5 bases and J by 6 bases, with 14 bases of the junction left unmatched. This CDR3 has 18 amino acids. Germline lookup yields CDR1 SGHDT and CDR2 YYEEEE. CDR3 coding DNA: TGTGCCAGCAGTTCAGGACTAGCGGGAGGACTTCCGGGGGATACGCAGTATTTT. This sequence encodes CASSSGLAGGLPGDTQYF.

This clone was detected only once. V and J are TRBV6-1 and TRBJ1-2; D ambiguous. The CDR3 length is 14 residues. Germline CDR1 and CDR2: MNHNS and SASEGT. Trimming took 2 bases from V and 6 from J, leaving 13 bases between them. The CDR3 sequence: CASSERADSDGYTF. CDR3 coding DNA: TGTGCCAGCAGTGAACGGGCTGACTCCGATGGCTACACCTTC.

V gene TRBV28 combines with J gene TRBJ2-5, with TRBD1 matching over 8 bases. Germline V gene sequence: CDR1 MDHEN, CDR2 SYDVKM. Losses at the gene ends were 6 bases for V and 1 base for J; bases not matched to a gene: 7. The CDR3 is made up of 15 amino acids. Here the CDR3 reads CASSPGGAGQETQYF. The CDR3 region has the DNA TGTGCCAGCAGCCCAGGGGGCGCGGGCCAAGAGACCCAGTACTTC.

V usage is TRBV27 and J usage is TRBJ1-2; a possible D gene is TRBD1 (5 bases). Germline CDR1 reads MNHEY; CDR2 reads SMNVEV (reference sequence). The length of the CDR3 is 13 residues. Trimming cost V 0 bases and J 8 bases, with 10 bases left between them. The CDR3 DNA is TGTGCCAGCAGTTTATCGGGGGTTGGGGGCTACACCTTC. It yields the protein CASSLSGVGGYTF.

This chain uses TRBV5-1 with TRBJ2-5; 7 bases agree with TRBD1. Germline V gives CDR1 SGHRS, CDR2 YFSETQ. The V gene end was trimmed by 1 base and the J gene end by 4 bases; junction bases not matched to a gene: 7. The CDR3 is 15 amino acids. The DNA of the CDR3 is TGCGCCAGCAGCTTGCAGGGACAGCCGGGAGAGACCCAGTACTTC. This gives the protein CASSLQGQPGETQYF.

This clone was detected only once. This CDR3 is CASTGGQSNQPQHF. The CDR3 DNA follows: TGTGCCAGCACAGGGGGGCAAAGCAATCAGCCCCAGCATTTT. This chain links TRBV28 with TRBJ1-5, with TRBD1 identical over 7 bases. The CDR3 totals 14 residues. Trimming removed 7 bases from V and 1 base from J; junction bases left unmatched: 4. Germline CDR1 reads MDHEN; CDR2 reads SYDVKM. Looking up the rest from reference TRBV28 and TRBJ1-5 gives the full variable domain: DVKVTQSSRYLVKRTGEKVFLECVQDMDHENMFWYRQDPGLGLRLIYFSYDVKMKEKGDIPEGYSVSREKKERFSLILESASTNQTSMYLCASTGGQSNQPQHFGDGTRLSIL.

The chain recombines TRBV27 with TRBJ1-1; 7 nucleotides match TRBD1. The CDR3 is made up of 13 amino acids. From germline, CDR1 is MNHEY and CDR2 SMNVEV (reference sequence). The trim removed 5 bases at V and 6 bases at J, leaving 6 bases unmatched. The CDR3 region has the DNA TGTGCCAGCAGTCCCTGGCAGGGGGCTGAAGCTTTCTTT. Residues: CASSPWQGAEAFF.

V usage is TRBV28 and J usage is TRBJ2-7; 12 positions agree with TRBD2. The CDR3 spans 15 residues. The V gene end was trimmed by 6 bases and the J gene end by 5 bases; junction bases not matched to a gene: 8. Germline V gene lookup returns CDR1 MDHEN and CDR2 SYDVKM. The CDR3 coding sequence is TGTGCCAGCAGGACTAGCGGGGGCCCGGGAGACGAGCAGTACTTC. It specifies CASRTSGGPGDEQYF.

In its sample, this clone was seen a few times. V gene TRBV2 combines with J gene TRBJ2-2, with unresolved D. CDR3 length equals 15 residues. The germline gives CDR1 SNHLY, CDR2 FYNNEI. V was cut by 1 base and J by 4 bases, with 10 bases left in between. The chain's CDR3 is CASSEVSGSTGELFF. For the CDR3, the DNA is TGTGCCAGCAGTGAAGTTTCGGGTTCCACCGGGGAGCTGTTTTTT.